The following is a T cell receptor beta chain sequence with its context. The specificity of this receptor is unknown. No much larger clone is present one base from it, and per-base qualities are unavailable. TCR CDR3 regions were amplified from genomic DNA by multiplex PCR using the deep immunoSEQ assay. For each cell subset, the extracted genomic DNA was distributed evenly across all wells of several immunoSEQ 96-well plates, and each plate served as one replicate. Each replicate PCR for sorted subsets received about 180 ng genomic DNA, equal to around 32,000 T cell genomes. Purified libraries were quantified with a Qubit 3.0 fluorometer, sized on a Bioanalyzer 2100, and re-quantified with the KAPA Library Quantification kit. Every immunoSEQ 96-well plate was sequenced on a separate single-read 150-cycle Illumina NextSeq 550 flow cell. Under the source paper's analysis protocol: Because only junctional sequences without quality scores were contained in the immunoSEQ output, filtering matching that applied to full-length reads could not be performed. Sequences were annotated with PyIR, a Python wrapper for IgBLAST v1.9, using IMGT germline references to assign V/J genes and CDR3. Any read was removed if the V/J assignment was weak (E-value above 1e-6), the CDR3 was missing, or the read contained stop codons, out-of-frame junctions, or ambiguous translated residues. A V3J clonotype was defined by an identical inferred V gene, J gene, and CDR3 amino acid sequence. To compute the percentage overlap between repertoires, the number of shared unique clonotypes was divided by the size of the smaller repertoire. Repertoire richness was assessed with RTK rarefaction, the Chao1 estimator, and Recon v2.1 estimates of unobserved clonotypes. Generation probabilities for all TCRbeta clonotypes obtained by the gDNA method from several donors were computed using OLGA. As stored in TCRdb, this immuneACCESS dataset retains in-frame rearrangements with V and J assigned. A fraction of the clones does not appear; measured against another copy, unresolved V genes explain less than half of the discrepancy, and the remainder lacks a known reason. Clonal size and the V and J genes are those of that table, whereas D and trimming came from the DNA. This sample holds about 1 million clones; 78% were observed only once. Of the sample, roughly 0.56% is held by the ten largest clones.

This sample is drawn from a study of shared clonotypes between healthy human individuals (dated by TCRdb to about 2020). At the level of the whole study: The cohort included three men and a couple of women between 18 and 49 years of age. To estimate repertoire size and how much clonotypes are shared between individuals, the study performed deep sequencing of blood TCR repertoires from about five healthy adults. Leukapheresis yielded between about 0.85 and 10 billion PBMCs per donor. For each donor, CD4 naive and CD4 memory were each run on three plates, CD8 naive on two plates, and CD8 memory on one plate. Different laboratories and diverse techniques were used to prepare libraries and sequence TCR repertoires, to increase sequencing depth and limit assay-specific biases.

The donors were healthy, HIV-negative adults with no recently reported acute infections or vaccinations. All donors were Caucasian adults living in Nashville, Tennessee, USA. CD4+ T cells were enriched by magnetic negative selection, after which naive cells were positively selected on CD45RA and the negative fraction was taken as the memory subset. Blood was collected by leukapheresis, and PBMCs were isolated by Ficoll-Histopaque density gradient centrifugation and then cryopreserved in liquid nitrogen vapor phase. Purity and quantity of every magnetically sorted T cell population were checked by analytical flow cytometry. Each sorted fraction had its genomic DNA isolated and then quantified by UV absorbance on a Nanodrop 2000c. Cut back by 4 bases and 10 bases, the V and J ends lie 15 bases apart. From its cysteine to its phenylalanine, the CDR3 spans 13 amino acids. Only the CDR3 DNA stays, 39 bases, in frame from base 1. Looking up the germline V gene (reference sequence) yields CDR1 MNHEY and CDR2 SMNVEV.

The full study reports these points: Incomplete sequencing was indicated by rarefaction of sorted-subset datasets, despite the large sequencing depth. Pairwise subsampling indicated that sequencing depth was expected to affect the degree of clonotype sharing among donors. Compared with non-shared clonotypes, the clonotypes found in all four sorted-subset donors had higher generation probabilities. Naive subsets generally had larger estimated clonotype richness than memory subsets did. Sampling was restricted to blood, and TCR repertoires in tissue are likely to differ from TCR repertoires in blood. About 4.5% of naive CD4, 3% to 3.5% of naive CD8, roughly 2.5% of memory CD4, and 0.35% to 0.5% of memory CD8 clonotypes were shared across several donors. Because the study included only a small number of donors, the genetic and exposure-history diversity represented was limited.

The material sequenced was memory CD4+ T cells from PBMCs. The cell subset or site label on this specimen signifies: CD45RA-negative fraction. The sequence came from a man between 18 and 29 years old in good health. Some clones in this sample may be carry-over from other donors' samples. In this chain, TRBV27 is recombined with TRBJ2-3; the D match is possibly TRBD1 or TRBD2, with 5 bases aligned in each. The CDR3 sequence is CASSSLGVGAQYF. The nucleotide sequence is TGTGCCAGCAGTTCCCTCGGGGTGGGGGCGCAGTATTTT.